This T cell receptor (beta chain) was obtained from a study of cytomegalovirus exposure and HLA in healthy donors. With 60 Vbeta and 13 Jbeta primers, the PCR was carried out. Repertoires were generated with immunoSEQ multiplex PCR, while TCRdb's copy carries only in-frame clones and drops some. The sample includes around 120,000 clones, roughly 84% of them seen just once. The study's findings and limits: A later analysis linked 15,000 to 20,000 TCR beta sequences to HLA alleles at 0.05 false discovery rate.

Turning to this clone: Its antigen is as yet unknown.

CDR1 is SGHNT, CDR2 YYREEE, per germline (reference sequence). This CDR3 contains 15 residues. The V end lost 2 bases, the J end lost 4 bases, and 15 bases lay between the germline ends. This sequence originates from a man in his fifties in good health and CMV-seronegative. The chain combines TRBV5-4 with TRBJ1-2; a weak D match, TRBD1 (5 bases). Material: PBMCs. CDR3 nucleotides: TGTGCCAGCAGCTTTTTCACAGGCCCGGCCTATGGCTACACCTTC. It translates to CASSFFTGPAYGYTF.